The rows below give T cell receptor beta chains drawn from one sample of a study of control samples from healthy donors and cancer patients. Repertoires were generated with immunoSEQ multiplex PCR, while TCRdb's copy carries only in-frame clones and drops some. The sample includes 100,000 to 150,000 clones, about nine tenths seen only once; the top ten take 2% to 3%. The specimen was blood. The source is a man aged 35-49 years in good health. CDR3s include the opening cysteine and the closing phenylalanine or tryptophan.

len: 16
v_gene: TRBV16
CDR3aa: CASSQLQQEGNEKLFF

len: 13
v_gene: TRBV6-5
CDR3aa: CASNPWGGTEAFF

len: 15
v_gene: TRBV3-1/TRBV3-2
CDR3aa: CASSQSPRTSYEQYF

len: 15
v_gene: TRBV10-1
CDR3aa: CASSESVGGFTEAFF

len: 16
v_gene: TRBV27
CDR3aa: CASSLESGGQYNEQFF

len: 13
v_gene: TRBV2
CDR3aa: CASRQGLTGELFF

len: 11
v_gene: TRBV7-8
CDR3aa: CASRGTVGQFF

len: 12
v_gene: TRBV19
CDR3aa: CASSGHQETQYF

len: 17
v_gene: TRBV3-1/TRBV3-2
CDR3aa: CASSQEGGLAGDHEQFF

len: 13
v_gene: TRBV6-1
CDR3aa: CASSEARSQPQHF

len: 14
v_gene: TRBV5-6
CDR3aa: CASSLANSDYGYTF

len: 16
v_gene: TRBV5-1
CDR3aa: CASSWTPGQGMDTQYF

len: 13
v_gene: TRBV6-6
CDR3aa: CASSPTSNTEAFF

len: 11
v_gene: TRBV10-3
CDR3aa: CAARGNTEAFF

len: 11
v_gene: TRBV12-3/TRBV12-4
CDR3aa: CASSLANYQYF

len: 14
v_gene: TRBV25-1
CDR3aa: CATSQEGRLYGYTF

len: 15
v_gene: TRBV9
CDR3aa: CASSVDPQPTYEQYF

len: 15
v_gene: TRBV7-6
CDR3aa: CASSVSGPTSGELFF